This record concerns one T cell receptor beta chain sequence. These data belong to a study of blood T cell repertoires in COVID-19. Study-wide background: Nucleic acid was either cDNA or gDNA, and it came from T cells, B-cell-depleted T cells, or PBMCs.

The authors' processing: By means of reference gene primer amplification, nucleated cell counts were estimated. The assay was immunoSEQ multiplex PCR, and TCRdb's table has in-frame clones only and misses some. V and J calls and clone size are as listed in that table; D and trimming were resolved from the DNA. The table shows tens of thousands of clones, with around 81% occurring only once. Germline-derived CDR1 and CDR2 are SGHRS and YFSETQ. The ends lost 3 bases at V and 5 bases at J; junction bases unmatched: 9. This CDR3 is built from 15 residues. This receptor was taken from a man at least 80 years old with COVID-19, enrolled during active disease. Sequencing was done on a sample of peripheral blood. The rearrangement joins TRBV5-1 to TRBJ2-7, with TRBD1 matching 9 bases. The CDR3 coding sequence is TGCGCCAGCAGCTCCGGACAGGGGAGGATTGACGAGCAGTACTTC. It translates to CASSSGQGRIDEQYF.